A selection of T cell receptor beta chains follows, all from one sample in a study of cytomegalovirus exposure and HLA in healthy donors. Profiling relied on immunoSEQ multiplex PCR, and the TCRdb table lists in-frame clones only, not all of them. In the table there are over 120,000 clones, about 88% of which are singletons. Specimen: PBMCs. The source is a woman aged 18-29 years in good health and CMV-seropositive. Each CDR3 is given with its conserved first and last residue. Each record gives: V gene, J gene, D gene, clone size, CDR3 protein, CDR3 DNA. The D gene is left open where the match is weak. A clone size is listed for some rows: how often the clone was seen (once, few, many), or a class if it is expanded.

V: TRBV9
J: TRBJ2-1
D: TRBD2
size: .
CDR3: CASSVGYSGGYNEQFF
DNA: TGTGCCAGCAGCGTCGGATATAGCGGGGGCTACAATGAGCAGTTCTTC

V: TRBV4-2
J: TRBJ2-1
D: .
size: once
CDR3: CASSQEIYNEQFF
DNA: TGTGCCAGCAGCCAAGAAATATACAATGAGCAGTTCTTC

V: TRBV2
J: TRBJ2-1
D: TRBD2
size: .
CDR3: CAIGGRNEQFF
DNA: TGTGCCATCGGGGGGAGAAATGAGCAGTTCTTC

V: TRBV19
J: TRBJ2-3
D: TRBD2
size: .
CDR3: CASSIKRGAGDTQYF
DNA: TGTGCCAGTAGTATCAAGCGGGGGGCTGGAGATACGCAGTATTTT

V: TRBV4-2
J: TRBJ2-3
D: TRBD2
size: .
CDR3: CASSPRGGETDTQYF
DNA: TGTGCCAGCAGCCCGCGGGGGGGCGAGACAGATACGCAGTATTTT

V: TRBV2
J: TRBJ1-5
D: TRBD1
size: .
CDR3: CASSGDRGGNQPQHF
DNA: TGTGCCAGCAGTGGAGACAGGGGGGGCAATCAGCCCCAGCATTTT

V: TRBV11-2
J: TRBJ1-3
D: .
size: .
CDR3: CASSLGLSGNTIYF
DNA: TGTGCCAGCAGCTTAGGACTCTCTGGAAACACCATATATTTT

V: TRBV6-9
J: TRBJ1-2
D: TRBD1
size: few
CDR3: CASIGTGEDYGYTF
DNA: TGTGCCAGCATCGGGACAGGGGAGGACTATGGCTACACCTTC

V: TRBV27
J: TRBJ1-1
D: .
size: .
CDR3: CASSRQGLTEAFF
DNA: TGTGCCAGCAGTCGTCAGGGACTCACTGAAGCTTTCTTT

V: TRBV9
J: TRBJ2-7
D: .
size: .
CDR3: CASSAAGLASYEQYF
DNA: TGTGCCAGCAGCGCCGCGGGACTCGCCTCCTACGAGCAGTACTTC

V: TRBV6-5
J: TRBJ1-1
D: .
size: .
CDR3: CASMVGTEMNTEAFF
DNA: TGTGCCAGCATGGTAGGGACTGAAATGAACACTGAAGCTTTCTTT

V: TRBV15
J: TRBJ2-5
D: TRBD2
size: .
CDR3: CATSRGRQAGDGETQYF
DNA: TGTGCCACCAGCAGAGGTCGGCAGGCGGGGGACGGAGAGACCCAGTACTTC

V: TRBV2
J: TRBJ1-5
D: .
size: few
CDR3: CASSRGQENQPQHF
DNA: TGTGCCAGCAGCCGAGGGCAGGAGAATCAGCCCCAGCATTTT

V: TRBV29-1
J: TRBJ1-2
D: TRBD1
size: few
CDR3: CSARSTGAYGYTF
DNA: TGCAGCGCCCGTTCGACAGGGGCTTATGGCTACACCTTC

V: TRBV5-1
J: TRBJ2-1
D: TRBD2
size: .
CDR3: CASSSQRGGQFEQFF
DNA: TGCGCCAGCAGCTCCCAGCGGGGGGGCCAATTTGAGCAGTTCTTC

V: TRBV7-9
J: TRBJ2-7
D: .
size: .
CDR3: CASSVYKMSPESSYEQYF
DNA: TGTGCCAGCAGCGTTTATAAAATGTCGCCCGAGAGCTCCTACGAGCAGTACTTC

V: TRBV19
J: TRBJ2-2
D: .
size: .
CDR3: CASSGWSTGELFF
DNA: TGTGCCAGTAGTGGGTGGAGCACCGGGGAGCTGTTTTTT

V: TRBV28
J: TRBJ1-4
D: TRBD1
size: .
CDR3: CASSPPGGTLFGHNEKLFF
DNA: TGTGCCAGCAGTCCCCCAGGGGGGACTCTCTTTGGTCATAATGAAAAACTGTTTTTT

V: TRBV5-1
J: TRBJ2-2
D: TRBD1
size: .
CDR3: CASSLLGQGSVGNTGELFF
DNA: TGCGCCAGCAGCTTGTTGGGACAGGGATCGGTCGGGAACACCGGGGAGCTGTTTTTT

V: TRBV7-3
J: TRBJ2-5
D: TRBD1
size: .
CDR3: CASSPGYRGTQETQYF
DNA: TGTGCCAGCAGCCCTGGCTACAGGGGGACACAAGAGACCCAGTACTTC

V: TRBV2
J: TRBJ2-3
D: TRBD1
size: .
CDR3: CASSRAGTGESDTQYF
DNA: TGTGCCAGCAGTAGAGCTGGGACAGGTGAATCAGATACGCAGTATTTT

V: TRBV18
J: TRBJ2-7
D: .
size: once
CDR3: CASSDHEGSYEQYF
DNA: TGTGCCAGCTCAGACCACGAGGGCTCCTACGAGCAGTACTTC

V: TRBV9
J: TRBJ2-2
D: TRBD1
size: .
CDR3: CASSVATGALNTGELFF
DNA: TGTGCCAGCAGCGTAGCTACAGGGGCCCTGAACACCGGGGAGCTGTTTTTT

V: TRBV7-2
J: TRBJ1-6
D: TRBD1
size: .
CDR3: CASSLQGALNSPLHF
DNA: TGTGCCAGCAGCTTACAGGGGGCTCTGAATTCACCCCTCCACTTT

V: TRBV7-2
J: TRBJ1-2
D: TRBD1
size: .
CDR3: CASSPGQGGGYTF
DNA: TGTGCCAGCAGCCCGGGACAGGGTGGAGGCTACACCTTC

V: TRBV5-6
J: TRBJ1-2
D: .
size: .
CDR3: CASSLDRYYGYTF
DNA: TGTGCCAGCAGCTTGGACAGGTACTATGGCTACACCTTC

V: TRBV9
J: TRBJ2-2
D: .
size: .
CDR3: CASSATIGEAATTGELFF
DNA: TGTGCCAGCAGCGCCACAATAGGGGAGGCCGCGACCACCGGGGAGCTGTTTTTT

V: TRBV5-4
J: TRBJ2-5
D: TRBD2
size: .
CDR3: CASSLVAGGLQETQYF
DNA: TGTGCCAGCAGCTTGGTAGCGGGGGGGCTTCAAGAGACCCAGTACTTC

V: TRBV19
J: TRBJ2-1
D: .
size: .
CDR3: CASSIRSPHNEQFF
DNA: TGTGCCAGTAGTATCCGGAGCCCACACAATGAGCAGTTCTTC

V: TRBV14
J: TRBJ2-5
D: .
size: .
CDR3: CASSQGLQETQYF
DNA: TGTGCCAGCAGCCAAGGGCTCCAAGAGACCCAGTACTTC

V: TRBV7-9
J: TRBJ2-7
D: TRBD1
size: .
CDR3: CASSLETLGQGAYEQYF
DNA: TGTGCCAGCAGCTTAGAAACTTTGGGGCAGGGGGCCTACGAGCAGTACTTC

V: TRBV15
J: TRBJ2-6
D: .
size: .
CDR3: CATSSISGANVLTF
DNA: TGTGCCACCAGCAGCATCTCTGGGGCCAACGTCCTGACTTTC

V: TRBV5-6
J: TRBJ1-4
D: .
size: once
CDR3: CASSLGQVAGEKLFF
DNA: TGTGCCAGCAGCTTGGGACAGGTGGCTGGTGAAAAACTGTTTTTT

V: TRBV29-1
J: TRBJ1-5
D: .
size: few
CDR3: CSVGGFGQPQHF
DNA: TGCAGCGTTGGAGGTTTCGGGCAGCCCCAGCATTTT

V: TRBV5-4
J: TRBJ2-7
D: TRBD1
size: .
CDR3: CASSFGTALHEQYF
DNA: TGTGCCAGCAGCTTCGGGACAGCTCTCCACGAGCAGTACTTC

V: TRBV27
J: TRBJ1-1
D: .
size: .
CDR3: CASSLQAATEAFF
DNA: TGTGCCAGCAGTTTACAGGCTGCCACTGAAGCTTTCTTT

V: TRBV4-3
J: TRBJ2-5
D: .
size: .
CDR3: CASSPPAPPQENQETQYF
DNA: TGCGCCAGCAGCCCCCCCGCCCCCCCCCAAGAGAACCAAGAGACCCAGTACTTC

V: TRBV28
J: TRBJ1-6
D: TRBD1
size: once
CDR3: CATTGTANSPLHF
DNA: TGTGCCACGACCGGGACAGCCAATTCACCCCTCCACTTT

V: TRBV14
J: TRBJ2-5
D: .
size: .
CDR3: CASSQDRLNSGQETQYF
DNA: TGTGCCAGCAGCCAAGATAGGCTAAATTCGGGCCAAGAGACCCAGTACTTC

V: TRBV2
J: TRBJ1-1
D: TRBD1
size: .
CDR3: CASSGGQTDNTEAFF
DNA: TGTGCCAGCAGTGGGGGACAGACCGATAACACTGAAGCTTTCTTT

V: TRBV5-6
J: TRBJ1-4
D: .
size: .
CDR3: CASSPTLDRSKEKLFF
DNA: TGTGCCAGCAGCCCGACTTTGGACAGATCGAAGGAAAAACTGTTTTTT

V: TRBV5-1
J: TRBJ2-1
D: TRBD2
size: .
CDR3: CASSFRRLAGYNEQFF
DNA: TGCGCCAGCAGCTTTCGGCGACTAGCGGGCTACAATGAGCAGTTCTTC

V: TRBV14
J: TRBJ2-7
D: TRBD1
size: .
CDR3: CASRHRGSYEQYF
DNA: TGTGCCAGCAGGCACAGGGGGAGTTACGAGCAGTACTTC

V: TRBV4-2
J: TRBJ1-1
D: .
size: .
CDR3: CASSQVPGTEAFF
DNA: TGTGCCAGCAGCCAAGTTCCGGGGACTGAAGCTTTCTTT

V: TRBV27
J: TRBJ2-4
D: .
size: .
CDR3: CASSFGRGLKNIQYF
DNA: TGTGCCAGCAGTTTCGGCAGGGGCCTCAAAAACATTCAGTACTTC

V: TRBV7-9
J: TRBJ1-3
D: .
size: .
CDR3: CASSPGNTIYF
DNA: TGTGCCAGCAGCCCAGGAAACACCATATATTTT

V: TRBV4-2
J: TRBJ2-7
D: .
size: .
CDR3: CASSQEGRVEQYF
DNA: TGTGCCAGCAGCCAAGAAGGCCGGGTCGAGCAGTACTTC

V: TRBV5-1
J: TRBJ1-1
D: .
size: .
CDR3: CASSPAGFSGTEAFF
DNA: TGCGCCAGCAGCCCTGCGGGGTTCTCGGGCACTGAAGCTTTCTTT

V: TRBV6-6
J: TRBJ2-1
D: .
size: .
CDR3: CASSYMEAAYNEQFF
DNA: TGTGCCAGCAGTTATATGGAGGCCGCCTACAATGAGCAGTTCTTC

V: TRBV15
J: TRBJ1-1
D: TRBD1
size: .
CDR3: CATSGTARGKTEAFF
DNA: TGTGCCACCAGCGGGACCGCCAGGGGGAAGACTGAAGCTTTCTTT

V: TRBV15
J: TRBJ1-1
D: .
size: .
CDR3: CATSRDRQGGDTEAFF
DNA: TGTGCCACCAGCAGAGATCGACAAGGAGGGGACACTGAAGCTTTCTTT

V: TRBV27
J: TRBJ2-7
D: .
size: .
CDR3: CASSTGRGYDEQYF
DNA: TGTGCCAGCAGTACCGGCCGGGGATACGACGAGCAGTACTTC

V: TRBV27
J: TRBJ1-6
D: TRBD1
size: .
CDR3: CASSSPGTGDLFSYNSPLHF
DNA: TGTGCCAGCAGTTCACCCGGGACAGGGGACTTATTCTCCTATAATTCACCCCTCCACTTT

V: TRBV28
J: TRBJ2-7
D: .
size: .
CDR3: CASSYYRDPAHEQYF
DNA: TGTGCCAGCAGCTATTACAGGGATCCTGCCCACGAGCAGTACTTC

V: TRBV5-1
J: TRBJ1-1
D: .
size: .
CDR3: CASSLGAGMNTEAFF
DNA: TGCGCCAGCAGCTTGGGGGCAGGGATGAACACTGAAGCTTTCTTT

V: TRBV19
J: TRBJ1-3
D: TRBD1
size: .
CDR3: CATQSRQGLSGNTIYF
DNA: TGTGCCACCCAGTCCCGACAGGGCCTCTCTGGAAACACCATATATTTT

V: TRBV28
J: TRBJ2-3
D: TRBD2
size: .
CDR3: CASSIPRGGGTQYF
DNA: TGTGCCAGCAGTATACCGCGGGGGGGTGGTACGCAGTATTTT